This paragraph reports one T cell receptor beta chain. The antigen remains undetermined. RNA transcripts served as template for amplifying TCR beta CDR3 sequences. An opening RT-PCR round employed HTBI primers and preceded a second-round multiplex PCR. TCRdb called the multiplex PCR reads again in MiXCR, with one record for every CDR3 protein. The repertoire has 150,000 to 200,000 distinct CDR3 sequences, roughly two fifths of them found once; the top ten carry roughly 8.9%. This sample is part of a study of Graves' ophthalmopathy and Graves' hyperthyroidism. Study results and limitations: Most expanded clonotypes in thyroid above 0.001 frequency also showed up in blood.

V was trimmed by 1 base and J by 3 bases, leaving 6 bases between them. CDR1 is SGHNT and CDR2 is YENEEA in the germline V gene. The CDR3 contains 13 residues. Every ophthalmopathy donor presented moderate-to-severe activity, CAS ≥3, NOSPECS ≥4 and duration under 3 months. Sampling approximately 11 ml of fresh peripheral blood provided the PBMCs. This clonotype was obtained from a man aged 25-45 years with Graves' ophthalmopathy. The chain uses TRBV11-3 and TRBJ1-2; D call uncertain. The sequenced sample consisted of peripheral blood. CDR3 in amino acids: CASSLGEDYGYTF. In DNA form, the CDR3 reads TGTGCCAGCAGCTTAGGGGAGGACTATGGCTACACCTTC.